This is a list of T cell receptor beta chains from one sample in a study of blood T cells in healthy people across ages. TCRdb re-derived calls from the 5' RACE reads in MiXCR, one entry per CDR3 protein. The table has fewer than 2,000,000 distinct CDR3 sequences, roughly 30% seen once; the top ten hold approximately 10%. The sequenced material came from blood. These receptors all stem from a woman aged 25-40 years in good health. Both conserved end residues are trimmed from each CDR3. The order of the fields is CDR3 length, clone size, J gene, V gene, CDR3 protein. A clone size is listed for some rows: how often the clone was seen (once, few, many), or a class if it is expanded.

12	many	TRBJ1-2	TRBV29-1	SVSQGAGNYGYT
13	many	TRBJ2-4	TRBV4-2	ASSQDNLAGDIQY
14	.	TRBJ1-6	TRBV4-1	ASSPTYGVEYSPLH
13	few	TRBJ1-4	TRBV2	ASSRAGSTNEKLF
11	few	TRBJ1-4	TRBV20-1	SVVRGAREKLF
10	few	TRBJ2-7	TRBV7-9	ASRNKGHEQY
10	.	TRBJ2-7	TRBV7-9	ACSFTAYEQY
12	few	TRBJ2-5	TRBV5-1	ASSLPGGAETQY
11	few	TRBJ2-5	TRBV20-1	SATGLPPETQY
13	.	TRBJ1-2	TRBV14	ASSRLDADGYDYT
13	.	TRBJ2-1	TRBV5-1	ASSLAFGRGAVWF
11	.	TRBJ1-2	TRBV29-1	SVDWEGSYGYT
16	.	TRBJ2-1	TRBV20-1	SAVPRQGQIEHGNEQF
12	.	TRBJ2-1	TRBV12-3/TRBV12-4	ASKGGYSYNEQF
11	.	TRBJ1-1	TRBV6-5	ASSSGQGAELI
14	few	TRBJ2-7	TRBV20-1	SARDLRTGASYEQY
12	few	TRBJ2-7	TRBV10-3	AISGLAEVYEQY
10	.	TRBJ2-1	TRBV2	ASSGGGDEQF
14	few	TRBJ2-3	TRBV11-1	ASRPGAGTMPDTQY
20	.	TRBJ2-3	TRBV27	ASTQPGLHSVPPGENTDTQY
12	few	TRBJ1-5	TRBV12-3/TRBV12-4	ASSRGQRNQPQH
15	many	TRBJ2-5	TRBV4-1	ASRAGGGRIEEETQY
11	.	TRBJ1-2	TRBV30	AWRPEGGNGYT
15	.	TRBJ2-7	TRBV13	ASSSLGKGLSSYEQY
10	.	TRBJ2-7	TRBV25-1	ASSGLVHEQY
15	few	TRBJ2-5	TRBV4-1	ASSPRYRGALQETQY
14	.	TRBJ1-1	TRBV7-6	ASSLPGTGVATEAF
11	few	TRBJ2-7	TRBV7-9	ASSNDRGNEQY
13	once	TRBJ2-7	TRBV27	ASSLSEGSSYEQY
13	few	TRBJ2-1	TRBV9	ASSVGPVGGNEQF
13	.	TRBJ2-2	TRBV4-1	ASSQVRLAGGELF
12	.	TRBJ1-1	TRBV7-9	ASSPKYARPEAF
13	few	TRBJ1-2	TRBV2	ASSEGQGLRYGYT
13	.	TRBJ2-7	TRBV7-6	ASSLMWDGPYEQY
11	.	TRBJ1-2	TRBV13	ASSQQGNDGYT
11	once	TRBJ1-6	TRBV15	ATSRDSNSPLH
10	.	TRBJ1-1	TRBV6-6	ASSHRGTEAF
12	few	TRBJ2-1	TRBV9	ASSVDGSVDEQF
12	.	TRBJ2-5	TRBV6-6	ASSDSRNQETQY
12	.	TRBJ2-7	TRBV5-5	ASKPQALSYEQY
15	few	TRBJ2-7	TRBV20-1	SASEGLAPLRSYEQY
12	.	TRBJ2-1	TRBV30	AWSSGDFFNEQF
11	many	TRBJ1-1	TRBV6-2/TRBV6-3	ASSPYRGTEAF